One and the same sample provided the 9 T cell receptor beta chains below, sequenced in a study of blood T cell repertoires in COVID-19. Produced via immunoSEQ multiplex PCR; TCRdb's table is partial and in-frame only. The profile shows about 180,000 clones, roughly 85% of them singletons. Sequencing input: peripheral blood. The receptor set was obtained from a man aged 60 to 69 with acute or convalescent COVID-19.

The chain carries TRBV30 and TRBJ2-7; 9 bases are a match to TRBD1. Germline values: CDR1 GTSNPN, CDR2 SVGIG (reference sequence). With V trimmed by 3 bases and J by 4 bases, 10 bases remained unmatched. This CDR3 spans 15 amino acids. The CDR3 sequence: CAWRDPGQGWYEQYF. In nucleotides, the CDR3 is TGTGCCTGGAGGGATCCGGGACAGGGTTGGTACGAGCAGTACTTC.

The V gene is TRBV28, the J gene TRBJ1-3, with 8 bases lining up with TRBD1. This CDR3 has 15 residues. CDR1 MDHEN and CDR2 SYDVKM come from the germline V gene. Trimming took 6 bases from V and 4 from J; bases not matched to a gene: 8. The DNA of the CDR3 is TGTGCCAGCAGACTTTACAGGGGGGTAGGAAACACCATATATTTT. It translates to CASRLYRGVGNTIYF.

V usage is TRBV19 and J usage is TRBJ2-1; the match to TRBD1 covers 8 bases. Germline CDR1 reads LNHDA; CDR2 reads SQIVND (reference sequence). J gave up 4 bases and V 0 bases, and 8 bases lay outside the gene matches. The CDR3 totals 17 residues. CDR3 region: CASSIDRDRGMYNEQFF. CDR3 nucleotides: TGTGCCAGTAGTATAGATAGAGACAGGGGAATGTACAATGAGCAGTTCTTC.

The chain joins TRBV7-9 to TRBJ2-7; 10 bases agree with TRBD2. CDR1 is SEHNR, CDR2 FQNEAQ, per germline (reference sequence). The CDR3 extends over 18 amino acids. The ends lost 4 bases at V and 2 bases at J; junction bases unmatched: 14. The CDR3 spells CASSSRLGSGTSAYEQYF. The CDR3 DNA reads as TGTGCCAGCAGCTCCCGACTGGGATCGGGGACTAGCGCCTACGAGCAGTACTTC. The full variable domain, with the rest looked up from reference TRBV7-9 and TRBJ2-7, is DTGVSQNPRHKITKRGQNVTFRCDPISEHNRLYWYRQTLGQGPEFLTYFQNEAQLEKSRLLSDRFSAERPKGSFSTLEIQRTEQGDSAMYLCASSSRLGSGTSAYEQYFGPGTRLTVT.

The chain carries TRBV18 and TRBJ2-2; the match to TRBD2 covers 8 bases. V shed 2 bases, J shed 6 bases, and the junction held 11 bases outside the gene matches. Germline CDR1 is KGHSH and CDR2 is LQKENI. CDR3 size: 17 residues. The CDR3 nucleotides are TGTGCCAGCTCACCATTCGTGGCTGACGGGAGGGCCGGGGAGCTGTTTTTT. It yields the protein CASSPFVADGRAGELFF.

This clone appeared a few times. This chain links TRBV5-1 with TRBJ2-5, with 12 bases identical to TRBD2. J lost 4 bases, V lost 7 bases, and 2 bases had no gene match. Germline V CDR1 and CDR2: SGHRS, YFSETQ. This CDR3 comprises 13 residues. CDR3 coding DNA: TGCGCCAGCTGGGGACTAGCGGGAGAGACCCAGTACTTC. Amino acid sequence: CASWGLAGETQYF.

This sequence joins TRBV11-2 and TRBJ2-7; tentative D call: TRBD2 (5 bases). The V end lost 5 bases, the J end lost 7 bases, and 9 bases lay between the germline ends. This CDR3 is 11 amino acids long. Germline CDR1 and CDR2: SGHAT and FQNNGV. The CDR3 bases are TGTGCCAGCAGCCGGCGAGGGGAGCAGTACTTC. Its translation: CASSRRGEQYF.

The genes are TRBV24-1 and TRBJ1-1; D ambiguous. The V and J ends lost 7 bases and 5 bases respectively, with 10 bases between them. This CDR3 is 12 amino acids long. Per the germline V gene, CDR1 is KGHDR and CDR2 is SFDVKD. Written as DNA, the CDR3 is TGTGCCACCAGGGTCATCACAACTGAAGCTTTCTTT. Protein product: CATRVITTEAFF.

The gene calls are TRBV28 and TRBJ1-1; D uncertain. The germline V gene encodes CDR1 MDHEN and CDR2 SYDVKM. The CDR3 extends over 12 amino acids. The V and J ends lost 2 bases and 5 bases respectively, with 6 bases between them. The CDR3: CASSLSRTEAFF. CDR3 nucleotides: TGTGCCAGCAGTTTAAGTCGGACTGAAGCTTTCTTT.